This T cell receptor beta chain was observed in a study of response to subunit inactivated influenza vaccine. TCRdb redid the calling of the RT-PCR reads with MiXCR, one entry per CDR3 protein. Of about 540,000 distinct CDR3 sequences listed, 20% to 25% are singletons. This clonotype was detected a few times. As yet, its antigen is unknown. The CDR3 has 14 residues. CDR1 SGHTA and CDR2 FQGNSA come from the germline V gene. With 6 bases clipped from V and 3 bases from J, the junction kept 7 bases outside the gene matches. Study results and caveats: There was a suggestion from the authors that each seasonal influenza vaccination recruits few new T cells.

These data were also reused for a study on T cells expressing NK-cell markers. Per that study: Researchers built TCR beta cDNA using 5'RACE template switching with UMIs. These clonotypes additionally ranked first within the CD3+CD56-NKG2C+ fraction of several donors.

This TCR derives from a man between 45 and 60 years old who received an inactivated influenza vaccine. The chain has TRBV7-2 and TRBJ2-7, with 8 bases fitting TRBD1. The input for sequencing was CD4+ T cells sorted from PBMCs, taken about 13 days after vaccination. As DNA, the CDR3 is TGTGCCAGCAGTCGACGGACAGGGAACTACGAGCAGTACTTC. Residues: CASSRRTGNYEQYF. Variable domain in full (rest from reference TRBV7-2 and TRBJ2-7): GAGVSQSPSNKVTEKGKDVELRCDPISGHTALYWYRQSLGQGLEFLIYFQGNSAPDKSGLPSDRFSAERTGGSVSTLTIQRTQQEDSAVYLCASSRRTGNYEQYFGPGTRLTVT.